The entry that follows covers one T cell receptor (beta chain) sequence. Its antigen remains unidentified. There are no base qualities to consult, and no much larger clone falls within one base. The time point label of this sample denotes: cycle 1 day 1 (C1D1), immediately before nivolumab initiation. Every trial patient had relapsed after autologous stem cell transplantation, and cohorts A, B and C differed in prior brentuximab vedotin exposure. The trial cohort was composed of approximately 56 patients with relapsed/refractory classical Hodgkin lymphoma, for whom complete response, partial response or progressive disease was recorded as best overall response. In the multi-cohort phase II CheckMate 205 trial, trial patients received single-agent nivolumab. An independent review committee assessed best overall response by applying the 2007 International Working Group response criteria. Trial PBMCs were obtained immediately prior to nivolumab initiation (C1D1) and on therapy at cycle 2 day 1 and cycle 4 day 1. Peripheral blood was collected in 8 mL Vacutainer Cell Preparation Tubes, from which PBMCs were isolated by centrifugation and then cryopreserved.

The Qiagen DNeasy kit was used to extract genomic DNA both from unsorted PBMCs and from the negatively selected CD4+ and CD8+ fractions. Amplification of TCR beta CDR3 regions was done by immunoSEQ multiplex PCR with primers that anneal to V and J segments. A synthetic immune receptor repertoire was used to minimize amplification bias, and any residual bias was removed computationally once sequencing was done. As for the original processing: Custom Python scripts were used to quantify repertoire diversity as the Shannon entropy index. Unsorted, CD4+ and CD8+ repertoires were examined separately, except in combined analyses, for which CD4+ and CD8+ sequences were merged in silico. A clone was considered expanded if an increase in frequency of at least 2-fold after treatment relative to C1D1 was found, and a pseudocount of 0.5 was applied to clones undetected at baseline. Clones with 0 or 1 copy at C1D1 were defined as singleton clones, while clones with 2 or more copies were defined as non-singleton clones. By matching protein sequences in sorted samples from the same patient, clones expanded in unsorted samples were annotated as CD4+, CD8+ or unknown. Diversity changes from C1D1 to C4D1 were tested in paired samples using Wilcoxon tests. Not all clones reach the TCRdb copy of this immuneACCESS table, which keeps in-frame sequences only. Checked studies attribute under half of the gap to unresolved V genes and leave the rest unexplained. V, J and clone size derive from that table, while D and trimming were established from the DNA sequence. The sample table lists approximately 80,000 clones, under 90% of them with a count of one. The top ten clones comprise roughly a fifth of the sample.

Germline trimming amounts to 1 base on V and 4 bases on J, with 4 as the count of junction bases outside the gene matches. The CDR3 runs 15 amino acids, cysteine and phenylalanine included. CDR3 DNA is the only sequence kept; it has 45 bases, read in frame from the first base. The germline V gene supplies CDR1 SGHTA and CDR2 FQGNSA. This sample was taken from a study of PD-1 blockade in classical Hodgkin lymphoma (dated by TCRdb to about 2020). Regarding the complete study: Nivolumab dosing was 3 mg/kg intravenously every 2 weeks, continuing until either disease progression or unacceptable toxicity. To define a peripheral blood immune signature of response to PD-1 blockade in classical Hodgkin lymphoma, the study combined TCR beta sequencing with CyTOF. Points the paper makes about the study in general: Baseline TCR diversity was reported to be lower in newly diagnosed patients than in healthy donors, and even lower in relapsed/refractory patients. The study covered only a single clinical trial cohort, and the causes of the repertoire differences, possibly disease activity or prior therapy, were still not defined. CD4+ but not CD8+ TCR diversity rose significantly by C4D1 (p=0.0027 vs p=0.16), most apparent in complete responders (p=0.02). Diversity was lower in patients who began nivolumab less than 1 year after ASCT, so these patients were left out of later analyses to avoid confounding by immune reconstitution. Trial patients achieving complete response had baseline diversity similar to newly diagnosed patients, whereas partial responders and progressors had significantly lower diversity.

This receptor was identified in a human donor with classical Hodgkin lymphoma. The sequences come from peripheral blood mononuclear cells (PBMCs), collected at baseline. The chain is made from TRBV7-2 and TRBJ2-3, with 8 junctional bases fitting TRBD1. This receptor carries the CDR3 CASSLGRGRSDTQYF. The DNA is as follows: TGTGCCAGCAGCTTAGGCAGGGGGCGTTCAGATACGCAGTATTTT.